Below, one T cell receptor beta chain is given with its context. Its target is unknown. Assay used: immunoSEQ multiplex PCR; TCRdb lists only in-frame clones, some missing. Of 86,000 or so clones listed, around 93% are singletons. The data stem from a study of human versus mouse CDR3 diversity and MHC coevolution. Study conclusions and caveats: On average, humans showed more CDR3 deletions and insertions than mice.

The germline gives CDR1 LNHDA, CDR2 SQIVND (reference sequence). V gave up 5 bases and J gave up 2 bases, with 12 bases separating them. This CDR3 spans 14 amino acids. The specimen sequenced was naive CD4+ T cells from blood. Subset here: CD45RO-negative CD62L-positive naive CD4 T cells. The receptor was isolated from a person between 25 and 69 years old in good health. The chain combines TRBV19 with TRBJ1-2, with D perhaps TRBD1 (5 bases). The CDR3 here is CASSSTEANYGYTF. The CDR3 nucleotides are TGTGCCAGTAGTTCGACAGAGGCCAACTATGGCTACACCTTC.